The present TCR beta chain was sequenced within a study of T cell responses to AZD1222 COVID-19 vaccine. Regarding the study as a whole: CD4 TCRs covered the whole spike, strongest at regions 160-218 and 743-854. Repertoire sampling occurred only after the peak T cell response. Clonal diversity was possibly underestimated; the donors were predominantly white British and more often female. Two AZD1222 administrations were followed by greater Spike-specific TCR breadth and depth.

Using immunoSEQ multiplex PCR, the repertoire was profiled, and TCRdb retains in-frame clones only, with some absent. The sample includes approximately 200,000 clones, approximately 93% of them seen just once. Concerning this clone itself: No antigen is known for it.

This CDR3 contains 13 residues. Germline loops: CDR1 MNHEY, CDR2 SVGAGI. The V segment lost 9 bases and the J segment 2 bases; nucleotides outside the gene matches: 5. Specimen: peripheral blood, collected 28 days after the second AZD1222 dose. The source of this sequence is an adult who received the AZD1222 COVID-19 vaccine. The rearrangement joins TRBV6-5 to TRBJ2-7; 9 bases agree with TRBD1. CDR3 sequence reads: CASQTGGTYEQYF. The CDR3 region has the DNA TGTGCCAGTCAGACAGGGGGGACCTACGAGCAGTACTTC.